This T cell receptor beta chain was captured in a study of CD4 T cells in relation to SARS-CoV-2 and coronaviruses. Study-wide background: Negative control cultures got HIV-1 Nef peptides or no peptide. Crossreactive spike epitopes shared across donors were mapped to their HLA restriction.

Before the COVID-19 pandemic, during about 2011-2019, CD4+ T cells were taken from unexposed donors. CD4+ T cells were isolated from the cells after roughly 11 days of culture. Unexposed-donor CD4+ T cells were probed with SARS-CoV-2 S/N and four cold-coronavirus spikes, cells permitting. PBMCs were plated at two million per well in IL-2-containing medium. TCRdb's copy holds only in-frame clones and misses some; the assay was immunoSEQ multiplex PCR. The sample shows nearly 30,000 clones, less than 85% of them seen only once. The CDR3 extends over 14 amino acids. V was clipped by 3 bases and J by 6 bases, with 9 bases between them. CDR1 and CDR2 from the germline V gene are LGHDT and YNNKEL (reference sequence). With regard to this clone: Its specificity is not known.

The V and J genes are TRBV3-1 (or the pseudogene TRBV3-2) and TRBJ1-6, with a weak D call TRBD1 (5 bases). This TCR came from a human donor in good health. The sequencing input was CD4+ T cells from PBMCs, cultured in vitro. DNA of the CDR3: TGTGCCAGCAGCCACAGGGTGGGTAATTCACCCCTCCACTTT. It specifies CASSHRVGNSPLHF.